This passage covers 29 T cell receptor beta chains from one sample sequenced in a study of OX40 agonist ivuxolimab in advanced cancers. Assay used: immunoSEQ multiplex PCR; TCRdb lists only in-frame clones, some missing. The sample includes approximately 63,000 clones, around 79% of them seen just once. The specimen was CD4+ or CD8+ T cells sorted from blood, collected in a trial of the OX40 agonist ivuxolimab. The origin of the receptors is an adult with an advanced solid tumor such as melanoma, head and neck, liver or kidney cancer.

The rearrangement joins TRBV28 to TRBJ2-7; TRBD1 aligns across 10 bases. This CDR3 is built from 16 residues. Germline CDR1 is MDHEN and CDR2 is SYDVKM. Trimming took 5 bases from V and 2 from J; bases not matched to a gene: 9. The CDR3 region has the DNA TGTGCCAGCAGTCAAAAGGACAGGGGGACGGCCTACGAGCAGTACTTC. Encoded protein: CASSQKDRGTAYEQYF.

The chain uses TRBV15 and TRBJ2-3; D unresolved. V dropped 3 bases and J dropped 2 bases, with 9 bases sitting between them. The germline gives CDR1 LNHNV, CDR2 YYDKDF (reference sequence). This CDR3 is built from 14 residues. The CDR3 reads CATSREGNTDTQYF. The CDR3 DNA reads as TGTGCCACCAGCAGGGAAGGAAACACAGATACGCAGTATTTT.

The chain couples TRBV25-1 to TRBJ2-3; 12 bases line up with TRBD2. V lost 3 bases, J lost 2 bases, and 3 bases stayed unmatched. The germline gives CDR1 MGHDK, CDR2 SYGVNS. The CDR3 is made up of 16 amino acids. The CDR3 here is CASSDWTSGDTDTQYF. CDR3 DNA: TGTGCCAGCAGTGATTGGACTAGCGGGGACACAGATACGCAGTATTTT.

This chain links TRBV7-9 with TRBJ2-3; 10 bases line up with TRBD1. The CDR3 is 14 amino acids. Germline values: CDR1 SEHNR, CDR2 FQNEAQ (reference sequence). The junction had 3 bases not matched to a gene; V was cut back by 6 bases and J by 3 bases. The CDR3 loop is CASRTGGATDTQYF. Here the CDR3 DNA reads TGTGCCAGCAGGACAGGGGGCGCGACAGATACGCAGTATTTT.

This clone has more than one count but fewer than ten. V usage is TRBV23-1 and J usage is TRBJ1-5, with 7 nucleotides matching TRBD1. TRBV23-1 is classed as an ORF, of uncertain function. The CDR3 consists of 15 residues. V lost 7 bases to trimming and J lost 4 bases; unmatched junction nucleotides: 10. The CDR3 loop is CASNATGDGNQPQHF. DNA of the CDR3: TGCGCCAGCAACGCTACAGGGGACGGAAATCAGCCCCAGCATTTT.

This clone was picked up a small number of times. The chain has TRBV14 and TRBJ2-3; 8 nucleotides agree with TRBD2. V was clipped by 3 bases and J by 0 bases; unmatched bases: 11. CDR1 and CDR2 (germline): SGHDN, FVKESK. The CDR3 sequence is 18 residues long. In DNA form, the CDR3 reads TGTGCCAGCAGCCAGAGAACGGGAGGGCTATCTAGCACAGATACGCAGTATTTT. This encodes CASSQRTGGLSSTDTQYF.

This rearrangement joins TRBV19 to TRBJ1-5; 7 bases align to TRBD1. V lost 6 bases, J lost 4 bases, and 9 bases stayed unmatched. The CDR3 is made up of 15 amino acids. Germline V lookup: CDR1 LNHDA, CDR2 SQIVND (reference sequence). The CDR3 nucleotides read TGTGCCAGTAGGGAACAGGGGCCGCCGAATCAGCCCCAGCATTTT. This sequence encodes CASREQGPPNQPQHF.

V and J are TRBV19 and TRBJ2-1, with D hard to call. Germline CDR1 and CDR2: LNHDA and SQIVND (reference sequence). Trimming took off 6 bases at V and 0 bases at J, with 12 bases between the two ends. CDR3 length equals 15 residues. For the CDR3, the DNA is TGTGCCAGTAGCTGGCTATCGAGCTCCTACAATGAGCAGTTCTTC. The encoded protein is CASSWLSSSYNEQFF.

The CDR3 loop is CASSQDPGSSGELFF. The CDR3 nucleotides read TGCGCCAGCAGCCAAGATCCGGGCTCAAGCGGGGAGCTGTTTTTT. This sequence joins TRBV4-3 and TRBJ2-2; D not resolved. The V gene lost 0 bases and the J gene lost 7 bases, with 12 bases spanning the gap. CDR1 and CDR2 (germline): LGHNA, YSLEER. The CDR3 is 15 residues long.

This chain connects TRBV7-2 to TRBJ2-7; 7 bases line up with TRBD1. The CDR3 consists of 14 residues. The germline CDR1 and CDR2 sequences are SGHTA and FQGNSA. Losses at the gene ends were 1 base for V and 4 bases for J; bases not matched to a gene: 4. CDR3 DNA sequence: TGTGCCAGCAGCTTAGAGACCAGGGGGTACGAGCAGTACTTC. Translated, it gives CASSLETRGYEQYF. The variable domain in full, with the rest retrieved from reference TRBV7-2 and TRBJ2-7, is GAGVSQSPSNKVTEKGKDVELRCDPISGHTALYWYRQSLGQGLEFLIYFQGNSAPDKSGLPSDRFSAERTGGSVSTLTIQRTQQEDSAVYLCASSLETRGYEQYFGPGTRLTVT.

CDR3 in amino acids: CASSHPTQQSSYEQYF. CDR3 in DNA: TGTGCCAGCAGCCACCCAACCCAACAGAGCTCCTACGAGCAGTACTTC. The genes are TRBV5-6 and TRBJ2-7, with D unclear. Trimming stripped 4 bases from V and 0 bases from J, with 17 bases between. The CDR3 is made up of 16 amino acids. Germline lookup yields CDR1 SGHDT and CDR2 YYEEEE.

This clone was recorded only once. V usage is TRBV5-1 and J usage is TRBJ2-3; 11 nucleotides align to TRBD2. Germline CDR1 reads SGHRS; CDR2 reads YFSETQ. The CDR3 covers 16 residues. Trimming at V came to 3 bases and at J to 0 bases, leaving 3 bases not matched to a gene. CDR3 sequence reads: CASSWGLAASTDTQYF. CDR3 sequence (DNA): TGCGCCAGCAGCTGGGGACTAGCGGCTAGCACAGATACGCAGTATTTT.

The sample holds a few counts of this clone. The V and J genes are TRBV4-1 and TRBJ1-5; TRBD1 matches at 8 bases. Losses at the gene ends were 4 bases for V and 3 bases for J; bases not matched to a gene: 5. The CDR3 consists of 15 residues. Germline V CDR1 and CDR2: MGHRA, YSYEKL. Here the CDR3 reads CASSRMTGDNQPQHF. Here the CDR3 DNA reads TGCGCCAGCAGCCGCATGACAGGGGACAATCAGCCCCAGCATTTT.

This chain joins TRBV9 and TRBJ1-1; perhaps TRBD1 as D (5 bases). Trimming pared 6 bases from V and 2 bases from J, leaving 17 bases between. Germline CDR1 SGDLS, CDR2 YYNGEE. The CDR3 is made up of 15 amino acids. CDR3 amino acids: CASTPTGTRNTEAFF. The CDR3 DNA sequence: TGTGCCAGCACCCCGACGGGGACCCGAAACACTGAAGCTTTCTTT.

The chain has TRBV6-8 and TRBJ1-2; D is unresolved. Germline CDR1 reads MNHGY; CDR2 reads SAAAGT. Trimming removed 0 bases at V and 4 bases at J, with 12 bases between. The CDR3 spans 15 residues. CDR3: CASSYSNRPGYGYTF. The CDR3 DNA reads TGTGCCAGCAGTTACTCGAACCGCCCGGGCTATGGCTACACCTTC.

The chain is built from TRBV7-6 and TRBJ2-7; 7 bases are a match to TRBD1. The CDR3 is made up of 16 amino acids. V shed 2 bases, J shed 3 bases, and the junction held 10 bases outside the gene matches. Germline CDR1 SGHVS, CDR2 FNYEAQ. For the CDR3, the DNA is TGTGCCAGCAGCTTATTACCGGGGACAGCGGACTACGAGCAGTACTTC. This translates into CASSLLPGTADYEQYF.

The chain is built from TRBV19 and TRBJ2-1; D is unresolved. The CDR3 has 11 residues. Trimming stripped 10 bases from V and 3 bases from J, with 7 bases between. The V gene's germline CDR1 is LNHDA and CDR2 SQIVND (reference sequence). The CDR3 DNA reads TGTGCCACCGCGGACTACAATGAGCAGTTCTTC. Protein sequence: CATADYNEQFF.

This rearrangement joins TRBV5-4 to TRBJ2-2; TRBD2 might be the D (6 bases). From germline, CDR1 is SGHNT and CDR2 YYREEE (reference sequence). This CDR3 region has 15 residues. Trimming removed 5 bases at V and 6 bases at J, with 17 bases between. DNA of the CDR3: TGTGCCAGCAGTTTCGGGACTGCCCGCCCCGGGGAGCTGTTTTTT. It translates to CASSFGTARPGELFF.

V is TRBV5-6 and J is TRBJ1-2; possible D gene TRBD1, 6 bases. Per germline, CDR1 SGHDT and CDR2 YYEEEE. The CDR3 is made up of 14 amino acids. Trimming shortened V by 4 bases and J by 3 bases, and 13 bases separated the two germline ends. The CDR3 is CASSPSGGDYGYTF. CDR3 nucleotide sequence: TGTGCCAGCAGCCCCTCTGGGGGCGACTATGGCTACACCTTC. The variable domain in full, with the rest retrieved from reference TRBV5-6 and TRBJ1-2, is DAGVTQSPTHLIKTRGQQVTLRCSPKSGHDTVSWYQQALGQGPQFIFQYYEEEERQRGNFPDRFSGHQFPNYSSELNVNALLLGDSALYLCASSPSGGDYGYTFGSGTRLTVV.

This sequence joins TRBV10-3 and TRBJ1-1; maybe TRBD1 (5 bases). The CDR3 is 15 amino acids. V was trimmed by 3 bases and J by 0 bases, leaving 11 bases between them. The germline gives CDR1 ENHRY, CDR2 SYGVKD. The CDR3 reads CAISDREGLNTEAFF. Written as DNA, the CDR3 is TGTGCCATCAGTGACAGGGAAGGCCTGAACACTGAAGCTTTCTTT.

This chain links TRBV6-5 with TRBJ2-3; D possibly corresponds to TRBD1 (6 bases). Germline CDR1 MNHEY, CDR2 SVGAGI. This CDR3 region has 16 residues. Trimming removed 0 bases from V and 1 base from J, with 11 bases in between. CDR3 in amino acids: CASSYSAGAGTDTQYF. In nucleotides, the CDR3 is TGTGCCAGCAGTTACTCAGCAGGGGCCGGCACAGATACGCAGTATTTT.

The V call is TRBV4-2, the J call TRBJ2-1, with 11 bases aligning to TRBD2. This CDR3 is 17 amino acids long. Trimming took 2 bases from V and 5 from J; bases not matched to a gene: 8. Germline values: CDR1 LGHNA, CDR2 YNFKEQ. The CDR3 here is CASSQYLAGGPDNEQFF. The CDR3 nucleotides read TGTGCCAGCAGCCAATACTTAGCGGGAGGGCCCGACAATGAGCAGTTCTTC.

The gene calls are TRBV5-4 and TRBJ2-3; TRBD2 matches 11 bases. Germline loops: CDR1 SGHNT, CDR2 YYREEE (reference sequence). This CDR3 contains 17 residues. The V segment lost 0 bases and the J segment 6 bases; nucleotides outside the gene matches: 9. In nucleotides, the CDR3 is TGTGCCAGCAGCTTGGTGGGTAGCGGGGGGGCCGGTGATACGCAGTATTTT. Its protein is CASSLVGSGGAGDTQYF.

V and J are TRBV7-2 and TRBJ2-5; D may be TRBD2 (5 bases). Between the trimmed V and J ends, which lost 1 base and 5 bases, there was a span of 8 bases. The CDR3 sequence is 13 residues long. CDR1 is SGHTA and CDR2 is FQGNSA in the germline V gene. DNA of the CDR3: TGTGCCAGCAGCTTAGGAGCGGTCGAGACCCAGTACTTC. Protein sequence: CASSLGAVETQYF. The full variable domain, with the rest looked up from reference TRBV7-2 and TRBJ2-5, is GAGVSQSPSNKVTEKGKDVELRCDPISGHTALYWYRQSLGQGLEFLIYFQGNSAPDKSGLPSDRFSAERTGGSVSTLTIQRTQQEDSAVYLCASSLGAVETQYFGPGTRLLVL.

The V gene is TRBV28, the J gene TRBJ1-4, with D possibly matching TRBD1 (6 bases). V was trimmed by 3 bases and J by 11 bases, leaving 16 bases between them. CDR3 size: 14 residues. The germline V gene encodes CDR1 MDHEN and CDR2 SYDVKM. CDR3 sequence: CASSLTGPLRKLFF. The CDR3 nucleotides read TGTGCCAGCAGTTTGACAGGACCCCTGAGGAAACTGTTTTTT.

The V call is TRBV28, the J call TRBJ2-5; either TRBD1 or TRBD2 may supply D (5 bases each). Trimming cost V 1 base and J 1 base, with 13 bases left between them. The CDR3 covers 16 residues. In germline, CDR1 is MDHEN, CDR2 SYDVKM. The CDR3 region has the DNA TGTGCCAGCAGTTTATTCGGGGCGAAAGCCCAAGAGACCCAGTACTTC. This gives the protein CASSLFGAKAQETQYF.

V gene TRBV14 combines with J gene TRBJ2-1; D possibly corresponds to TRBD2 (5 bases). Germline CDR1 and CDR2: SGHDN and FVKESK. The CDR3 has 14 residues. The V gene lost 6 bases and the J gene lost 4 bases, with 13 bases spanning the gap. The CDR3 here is CASRQAGLYNEQFF. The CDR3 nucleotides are TGTGCCAGCAGGCAGGCGGGCCTATACAATGAGCAGTTCTTC.

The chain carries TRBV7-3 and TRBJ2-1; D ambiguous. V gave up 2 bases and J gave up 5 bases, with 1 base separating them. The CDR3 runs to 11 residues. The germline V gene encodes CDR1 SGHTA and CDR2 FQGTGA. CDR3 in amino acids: CASSLDNEQFF. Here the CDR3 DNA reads TGTGCCAGCAGCTTAGACAATGAGCAGTTCTTC.

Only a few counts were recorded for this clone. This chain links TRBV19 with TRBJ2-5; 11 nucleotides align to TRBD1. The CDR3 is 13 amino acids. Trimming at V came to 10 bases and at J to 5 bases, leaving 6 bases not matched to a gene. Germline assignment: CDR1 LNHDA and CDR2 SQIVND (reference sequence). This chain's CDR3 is CAIGQGASETQYF. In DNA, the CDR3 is TGTGCCATAGGACAGGGGGCTTCGGAGACCCAGTACTTC.